The clone carrying this T cell receptor (beta chain) was observed a single time. Its antigen is not identified. Method: immunoSEQ multiplex PCR; TCRdb's copy keeps in-frame clones and lacks some. The sample lists about 140,000 clones, 80% to 95% occurring once. Per germline, CDR1 SEHNR and CDR2 FQNEAQ (reference sequence). Trimming removed 5 bases from V and 8 bases from J, with 10 bases in between. The CDR3 consists of 12 residues. Second-dose timings of about 4 or about 12 weeks were pooled. The data originate from a study of T cell responses to AZD1222 COVID-19 vaccine. Notes on the study in general: Compared with day 0, the breadth and depth of the Spike-specific TCR repertoire rose significantly after two doses of AZD1222. Recipients of AZD1222 seropositive at baseline numbered only 5 or 6.

The chain uses TRBV7-9 and TRBJ1-5; D unresolved. The specimen was peripheral blood, collected 28 days after the second AZD1222 dose. This sequence was found in an adult who received the AZD1222 COVID-19 vaccine. CDR3 nucleotides: TGTGCCAGCAGCCAAACCTACGAGCCCCAGCATTTT. Translation gives CASSQTYEPQHF.